This T cell receptor (beta chain) was recovered during a study of T cells in Graves' hyperthyroidism and ophthalmopathy. Looking at the study overall: The authors collected peripheral blood at initial diagnosis, before any treatment. Overall study results and limits: The model foresaw ophthalmopathy a median 6.5 months prior to onset. Expanded thyroid clonotypes (above 0.001) were mostly also found in blood.

Active moderate-to-severe ophthalmopathy, Clinical Activity Score at least 3, NOSPECS at least 4, under 3 months' duration. This clonotype was observed at least ten times. The target antigen is unknown. V was cut by 5 bases and J by 0 bases, with 8 bases left in between. This CDR3 is 15 amino acids long. Per the germline V gene, CDR1 is MNHNS and CDR2 is SASEGT. RNA transcripts were the template for amplifying TCR beta CDR3 regions. First-round RT-PCR of the TCR CDR3 relied on the HTBI primer set. Each CDR3 protein gets one entry after TCRdb re-called the multiplex PCR reads with MiXCR. The sample contains around 370,000 distinct CDR3 sequences, around a sixth of which appear only once.

This sequence originates from a man aged 18 to 30 with Graves' ophthalmopathy. Sequenced sample: blood. The chain combines TRBV6-1 with TRBJ2-6; D is undetermined. The CDR3 sequence: CASSPQSSGANVLTF. CDR3 nucleotide sequence: TGTGCCAGCAGTCCACAAAGCTCTGGGGCCAACGTCCTGACTTTC.